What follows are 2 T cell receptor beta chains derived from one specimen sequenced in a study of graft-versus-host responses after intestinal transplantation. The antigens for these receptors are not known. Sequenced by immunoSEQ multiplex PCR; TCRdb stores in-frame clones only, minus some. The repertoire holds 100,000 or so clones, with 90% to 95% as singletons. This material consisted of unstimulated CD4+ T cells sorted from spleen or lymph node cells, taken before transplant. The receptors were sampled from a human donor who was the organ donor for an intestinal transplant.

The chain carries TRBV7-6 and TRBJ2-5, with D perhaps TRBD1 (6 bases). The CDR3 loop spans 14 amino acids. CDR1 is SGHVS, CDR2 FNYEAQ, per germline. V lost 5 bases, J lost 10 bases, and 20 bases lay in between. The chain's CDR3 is CASSPGGPRGDQYF. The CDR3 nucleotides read TGTGCCAGCAGCCCAGGTGGGCCCAGGGGTGACCAGTACTTC.

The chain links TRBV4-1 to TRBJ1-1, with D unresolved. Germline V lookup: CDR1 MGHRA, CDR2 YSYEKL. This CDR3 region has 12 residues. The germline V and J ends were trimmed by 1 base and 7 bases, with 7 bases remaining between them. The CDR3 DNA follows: TGCGCCAGCAGCCAAGGAGGCATTGAAGCTTTCTTT. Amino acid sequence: CASSQGGIEAFF.